The rows below give T cell receptor beta chains drawn from one sample of a study of blood T cell repertoires in COVID-19. The protocol was immunoSEQ multiplex PCR, while the TCRdb copy is restricted to in-frame clones and leaves out a portion. The sample holds around 39,000 clones, 86% seen once. The material sequenced was peripheral blood. These receptors were collected from a man aged 55 to 70 with active COVID-19. CDR3s include the opening cysteine and the closing phenylalanine or tryptophan. The D gene is left open where the match is weak. Expanded clones are given a class, and other clones once, few, many or no size at all.

V gene: TRBV19
clone size: NA
J gene: TRBJ1-5
D gene: NA
CDR3 DNA: TGTGCCAGTAGTATAGATCGGATCCCGGGTCAGCCCCAGCATTTT
CDR3 protein: CASSIDRIPGQPQHF

V gene: TRBV19
clone size: NA
J gene: TRBJ1-1
D gene: TRBD1
CDR3 DNA: TGTGCCAGTAGTACCCGGACAGGCAACACTGAAGCTTTCTTT
CDR3 protein: CASSTRTGNTEAFF

V gene: TRBV7-8
clone size: NA
J gene: TRBJ2-5
D gene: NA
CDR3 DNA: TGTGCCAGCAGCATCCTTGGAGGGAGTGGAGAGACCCAGTACTTC
CDR3 protein: CASSILGGSGETQYF

V gene: TRBV5-1
clone size: NA
J gene: TRBJ2-5
D gene: TRBD1
CDR3 DNA: TGCGCCAGCAGCTCCCGGACAGGGTTGACGGAGACCCAGTACTTC
CDR3 protein: CASSSRTGLTETQYF

V gene: TRBV18
clone size: NA
J gene: TRBJ2-7
D gene: NA
CDR3 DNA: TGTGCCAGCTCTAAAGACAGATACGAGCAGTACTTC
CDR3 protein: CASSKDRYEQYF

V gene: TRBV6-2/TRBV6-3
clone size: NA
J gene: TRBJ2-7
D gene: TRBD2
CDR3 DNA: TGTGCCAGCAGTGAGGGACTAGCTACTGACGAGCAGTACTTC
CDR3 protein: CASSEGLATDEQYF

V gene: TRBV19
clone size: NA
J gene: TRBJ2-4
D gene: NA
CDR3 DNA: TGTGCCAGTAGTATGAGGACAGATTATATAGCCAAAAACATTCAGTACTTC
CDR3 protein: CASSMRTDYIAKNIQYF

V gene: TRBV5-1
clone size: NA
J gene: TRBJ2-1
D gene: NA
CDR3 DNA: TGCGCCAGCAGCTTAGGAGGGCCCGGGAATGAGCAGTTCTTC
CDR3 protein: CASSLGGPGNEQFF

V gene: TRBV2
clone size: NA
J gene: TRBJ2-4
D gene: TRBD1
CDR3 DNA: TGTGCCAGCAGTGAAGCCCGGACAGGGACCAAAAACATTCAGTACTTC
CDR3 protein: CASSEARTGTKNIQYF

V gene: TRBV6-1
clone size: NA
J gene: TRBJ1-4
D gene: NA
CDR3 DNA: TGTGCCAGCAGTGAACTGCGGTCGGGTGAAAAACTGTTTTTT
CDR3 protein: CASSELRSGEKLFF

V gene: TRBV6-2/TRBV6-3
clone size: NA
J gene: TRBJ2-6
D gene: NA
CDR3 DNA: TGTGCCAGCAGTGCAGGGGATGGGGCCAACGTCCTGACTTTC
CDR3 protein: CASSAGDGANVLTF

V gene: TRBV6-5
clone size: NA
J gene: TRBJ2-7
D gene: NA
CDR3 DNA: TGTGCCAGCAGTTACGGTAGCTACCCCTCCTACGAGCAGTACTTC
CDR3 protein: CASSYGSYPSYEQYF

V gene: TRBV12-3/TRBV12-4
clone size: NA
J gene: TRBJ2-7
D gene: NA
CDR3 DNA: TGTGCCAGCAGTTTACCAGGATTCTACGAGCAGTACTTC
CDR3 protein: CASSLPGFYEQYF

V gene: TRBV5-1
clone size: few
J gene: TRBJ1-2
D gene: TRBD1
CDR3 DNA: TGCGCCAGCAGCTCAGGGGGAGTTGGCTACACCTTC
CDR3 protein: CASSSGGVGYTF

V gene: TRBV6-2/TRBV6-3
clone size: few
J gene: TRBJ1-1
D gene: NA
CDR3 DNA: TGTGCCAGCAGTTGGGGGGGAGTTGAAGCTTTCTTT
CDR3 protein: CASSWGGVEAFF

V gene: TRBV6-5
clone size: NA
J gene: TRBJ2-7
D gene: TRBD2
CDR3 DNA: TGTGCCAGCAGTTACCCCGGGAGGGCCCGGAGCGAGCAGTACTTC
CDR3 protein: CASSYPGRARSEQYF

V gene: TRBV6-5
clone size: NA
J gene: TRBJ2-2
D gene: NA
CDR3 DNA: TGTGCCAGCAGTCCAAGGACAGCGAACACCGGGGAGCTGTTTTTT
CDR3 protein: CASSPRTANTGELFF

V gene: TRBV7-3
clone size: NA
J gene: TRBJ2-3
D gene: NA
CDR3 DNA: TGTGCCAGCAGCTCCTCCAGGGCACAAGATACGCAGTATTTT
CDR3 protein: CASSSSRAQDTQYF

V gene: TRBV7-9
clone size: NA
J gene: TRBJ2-1
D gene: TRBD1
CDR3 DNA: TGTGCCAGCAGCTCTTCCGGGACAGGAGGACCAGGTGAGCAGTTCTTC
CDR3 protein: CASSSSGTGGPGEQFF